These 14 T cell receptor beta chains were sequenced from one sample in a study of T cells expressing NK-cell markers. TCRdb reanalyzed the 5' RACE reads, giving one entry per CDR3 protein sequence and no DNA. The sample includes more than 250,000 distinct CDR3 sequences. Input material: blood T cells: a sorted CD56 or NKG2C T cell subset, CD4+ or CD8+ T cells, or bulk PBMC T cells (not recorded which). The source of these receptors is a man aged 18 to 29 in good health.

CDR3: CASSYVGAKTEAFF. V is TRBV6-2 or TRBV6-3 and J is TRBJ1-1; TCRdb outputs TRBD1, but without DNA this stays unchecked. The CDR3 contains 14 residues. CDR1 MNHEY and CDR2 SVGEGT come from the germline V gene.

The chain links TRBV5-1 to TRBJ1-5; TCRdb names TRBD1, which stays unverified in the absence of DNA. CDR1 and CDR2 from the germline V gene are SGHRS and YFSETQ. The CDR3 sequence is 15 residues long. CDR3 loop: CASSLGGRGNQPQHF.

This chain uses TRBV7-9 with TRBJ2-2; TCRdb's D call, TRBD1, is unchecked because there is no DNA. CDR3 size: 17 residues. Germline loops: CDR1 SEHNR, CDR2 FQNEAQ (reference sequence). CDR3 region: CASIPAGQGRTTGELFF.

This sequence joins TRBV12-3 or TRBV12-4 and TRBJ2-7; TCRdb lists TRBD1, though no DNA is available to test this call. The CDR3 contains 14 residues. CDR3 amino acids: CASSLRDRGGEQYF.

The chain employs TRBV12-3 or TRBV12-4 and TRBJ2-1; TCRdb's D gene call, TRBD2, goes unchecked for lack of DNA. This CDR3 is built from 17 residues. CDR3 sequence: CASSSGPLGLVSDEQFF.

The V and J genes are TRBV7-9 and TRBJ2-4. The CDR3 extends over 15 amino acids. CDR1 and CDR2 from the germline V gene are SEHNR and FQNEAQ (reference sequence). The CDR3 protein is CASSSIQLAKNIQYF.

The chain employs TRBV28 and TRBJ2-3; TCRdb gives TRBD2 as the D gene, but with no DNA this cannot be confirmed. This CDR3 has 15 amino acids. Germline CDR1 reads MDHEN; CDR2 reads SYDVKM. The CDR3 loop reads CASTGGGAAPDTQYF.

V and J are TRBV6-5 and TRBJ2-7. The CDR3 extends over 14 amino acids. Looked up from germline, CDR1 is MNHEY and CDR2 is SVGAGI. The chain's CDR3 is CASSYSTQTYEQYF.

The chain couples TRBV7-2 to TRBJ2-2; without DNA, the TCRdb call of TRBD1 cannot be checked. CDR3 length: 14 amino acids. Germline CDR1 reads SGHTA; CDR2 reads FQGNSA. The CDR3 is CASSAGQLTGELFF.

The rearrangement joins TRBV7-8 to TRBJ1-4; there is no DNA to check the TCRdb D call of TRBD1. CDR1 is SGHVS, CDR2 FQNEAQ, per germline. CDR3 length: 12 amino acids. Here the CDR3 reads CASSHDSEKLFF. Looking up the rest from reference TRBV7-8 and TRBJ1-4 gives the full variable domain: GAGVSQSPRYKVAKRGQDVALRCDPISGHVSLFWYQQALGQGPEFLTYFQNEAQLDKSGLPSDRFFAERPEGSVSTLKIQRTQQEDSAVYLCASSHDSEKLFFGSGTQLSVL.

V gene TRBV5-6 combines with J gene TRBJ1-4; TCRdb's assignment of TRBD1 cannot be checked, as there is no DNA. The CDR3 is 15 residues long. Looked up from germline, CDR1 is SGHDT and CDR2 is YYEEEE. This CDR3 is CASSPTPDGAEKLFF.

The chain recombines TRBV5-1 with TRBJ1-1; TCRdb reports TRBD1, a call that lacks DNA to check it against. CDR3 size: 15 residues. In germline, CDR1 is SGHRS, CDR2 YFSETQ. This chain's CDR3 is CASSLEQGGAAEAFF.

CDR3 sequence: CASSRALSGRARLNTGELFF. The chain uses TRBV5-1 and TRBJ2-2; TCRdb's assignment of TRBD2 cannot be checked, as there is no DNA. The germline V gene encodes CDR1 SGHRS and CDR2 YFSETQ. The CDR3 runs 20 residues.

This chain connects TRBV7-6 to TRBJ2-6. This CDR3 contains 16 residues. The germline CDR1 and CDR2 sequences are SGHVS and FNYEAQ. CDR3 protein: CASSLVFSSGANVLTF. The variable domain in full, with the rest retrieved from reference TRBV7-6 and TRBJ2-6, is GAGVSQSPRYKVTKRGQDVALRCDPISGHVSLYWYRQALGQGPEFLTYFNYEAQQDKSGLPNDRFSAERPEGSISTLTIQRTEQRDSAMYRCASSLVFSSGANVLTFGAGSRLTVL.